The TCR beta chain described here comes from a study of shared clonotypes between healthy human individuals. On the study more broadly: CD4 naive cells filled three plates per donor, CD4 memory three, CD8 naive two and CD8 memory one. General observations from the study: When naive CD4 clonotypes were compared across a few donors, about 5% were shared. Non-shared clonotypes had lower generation probabilities than those shared by all four donors.

As concerns this clone: Antigen: not known. Other DNA sequences in the same sample also yield this CDR3.

Deletions cut 1 base from V and 2 bases from J, with 6 bases between. This CDR3 contains 13 residues. The germline gives CDR1 SGHTA, CDR2 FQGNSA. CD4+ cells were split into CD45RA+ naive and CD45RA-negative memory subsets. Only in-frame clones appear in the TCRdb table, and some are missing; sequencing was by immunoSEQ multiplex PCR. The sample includes a few million clones, over 90% of them seen just once. The clonotype originates from a man between 18 and 35 years old in good health. Some clones in this sample may be carry-over from other donors' samples. The sample was naive CD4+ T cells from PBMCs. The subset here: CD45RA+ positively selected. The genes are TRBV7-2 and TRBJ2-7; D remains unclear. CDR3 bases: TGTGCCAGCAGCTTAGGGTTCCCCTACGAGCAGTACTTC. It codes for CASSLGFPYEQYF.